This T cell receptor beta chain came from a study of blood T cell repertoires in COVID-19. A few counts support this clone. TCRdb keeps only in-frame clones here, not all; method: immunoSEQ multiplex PCR. The data contain about 100,000 clones, approximately 85% of them singletons. This CDR3 is 14 amino acids long. The germline V gene has CDR1 MGHRA and CDR2 YSYEKL. V was clipped by 3 bases and J by 8 bases; unmatched bases: 9. This rearrangement joins TRBV4-1 to TRBJ1-1; TRBD1 aligns across 7 bases. Sequencing was done on a sample of peripheral blood. This clonotype was obtained from a man between 60 and 70 years old with acute or convalescent COVID-19. This CDR3 is CASSHQGGLTEAFF. The CDR3 nucleotides read TGCGCCAGCAGCCATCAGGGGGGCCTGACCGAAGCTTTCTTT.